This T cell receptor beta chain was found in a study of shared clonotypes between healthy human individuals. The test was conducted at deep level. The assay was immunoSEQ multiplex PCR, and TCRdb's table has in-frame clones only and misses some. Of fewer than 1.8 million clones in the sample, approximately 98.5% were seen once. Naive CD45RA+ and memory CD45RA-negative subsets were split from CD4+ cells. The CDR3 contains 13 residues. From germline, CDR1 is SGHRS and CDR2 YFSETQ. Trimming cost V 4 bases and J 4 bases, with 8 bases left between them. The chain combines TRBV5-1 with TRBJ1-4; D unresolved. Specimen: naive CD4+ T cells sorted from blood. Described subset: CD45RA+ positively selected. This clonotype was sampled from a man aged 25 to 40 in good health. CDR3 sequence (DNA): TGCGCCAGCAGCCCCAGTGTTAATGAAAAACTGTTTTTT. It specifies CASSPSVNEKLFF.